This is a list of T cell receptor beta chains from one sample in a study of cytomegalovirus exposure and HLA in healthy donors. Clones were read by immunoSEQ multiplex PCR, and TCRdb kept only the in-frame ones, dropping some. The specimen's table records some 110,000 clones. Sequenced input: PBMCs. These receptors were collected from a man aged 25-40 years in good health and CMV-seronegative. Each CDR3 is given with its conserved first and last residue. A D gene is named only where the DNA matches it firmly.

>16|TRBV28|TRBJ2-2|TRBD1
TGTGCCAGCAGTTTTTGGACAGGGAAGAACACCGGGGAGCTGTTTTTT
CASSFWTGKNTGELFF
>15|TRBV15|TRBJ2-7|.
TGTGCCACCAGCAGAGATATGGGGGCTGGGCACGAGCAGTACTTC
CATSRDMGAGHEQYF
>16|TRBV4-3|TRBJ2-7|.
TGCGCCAGCAGCCAAGATCCCGCAGCGTACTCCTACGAGCAGTACTTC
CASSQDPAAYSYEQYF
>16|TRBV19|TRBJ2-5|.
TGTGCCAGTAGTGCAACCGGGACAAAGATTCAAGAGACCCAGTACTTC
CASSATGTKIQETQYF
>14|TRBV29-1|TRBJ2-1|.
TGCAGCGTTGCTTTGCGGGGATACTACAATGAGCAGTTCTTC
CSVALRGYYNEQFF
>12|TRBV30|TRBJ2-7|.
TGTGCCTGGGGACGGGGTTCCTACGAGCAGTACTTC
CAWGRGSYEQYF
>16|TRBV10-3|TRBJ2-1|TRBD2
TGTGCCATCAGTGAGTCGACGGGGGGGTCCTACAATGAGCAGTTCTTC
CAISESTGGSYNEQFF
>15|TRBV18|TRBJ2-2|TRBD1
TGTGCCAGCTCGCCGGGACAGGGGTTCGCCGGGGAGCTGTTTTTT
CASSPGQGFAGELFF
>16|TRBV19|TRBJ2-1|.
TGTGCCAGTAGTATCGGCGTCACGAGCAGAGGCAATGAGCAGTTCTTC
CASSIGVTSRGNEQFF
>12|TRBV5-1|TRBJ1-2|.
TGCGCCAGCAGCTTGTCGGCGGATGGCTACACCTTC
CASSLSADGYTF
>14|TRBV6-5|TRBJ1-5|TRBD1
TGTGCCAGCAGTGCGTTGCAGGGGGCTCAGCCCCAGCATTTT
CASSALQGAQPQHF
>16|TRBV7-9|TRBJ2-5|TRBD2
TGTGCCAGCAGCTTAGGTTTAGCGGGCCTACAAGAGACCCAGTACTTC
CASSLGLAGLQETQYF
>15|TRBV28|TRBJ1-1|TRBD1
TGTGCCAGCAGTTTGATGGGACAGGGGAACACTGAAGCTTTCTTT
CASSLMGQGNTEAFF
>16|TRBV2|TRBJ2-1|.
TGTGCCAGCAGAGCCGCGGTGACTAGATCCTACAATGAGCAGTTCTTC
CASRAAVTRSYNEQFF
>15|TRBV18|TRBJ2-5|TRBD2
TGTGCCAGCTCACCATCTGCTAGCGGGGCAGAGACCCAGTACTTC
CASSPSASGAETQYF
>16|TRBV19|TRBJ1-3|TRBD1
TGTGCCAGTAGCCCCGGGACAGCTTTCTCTGGAAACACCATATATTTT
CASSPGTAFSGNTIYF
>13|TRBV28|TRBJ1-3|.
TGTGCCAGCCGGGACGGGAGTAGAAACACCATATATTTT
CASRDGSRNTIYF
>14|TRBV6-5|TRBJ1-1|TRBD1
TGTGCCAGTCAACAGGGGGCGTGGGGCACTGAAGCTTTCTTT
CASQQGAWGTEAFF
>12|TRBV29-1|TRBJ1-2|TRBD1
TGCAGCGCCCAACAGGGGTGGAAAGGCTACACCTTC
CSAQQGWKGYTF
>14|TRBV5-1|TRBJ2-5|.
TGCGCCAGCAGGGGGCAAGGTTTTATGGAGACCCAGTACTTC
CASRGQGFMETQYF
>13|TRBV5-1|TRBJ2-7|.
TGCGCCAGCAGCCCCTATGACTTGTACGAGCAGTACTTC
CASSPYDLYEQYF
>15|TRBV6-5|TRBJ2-7|TRBD2
TGTGCCAGCAGTTCCCCCCAGCGGGGGGACTACGAGCAGTACTTC
CASSSPQRGDYEQYF
>14|TRBV27|TRBJ2-7|TRBD1
TGTGCCAGCAGTTCTGGCAGGGGGCTCTACGAGCAGTACTTC
CASSSGRGLYEQYF
>11|TRBV20-1|TRBJ1-2|TRBD1
TGCAGTGCAGGGGACAGCTATGGCTACACCTTC
CSAGDSYGYTF
>13|TRBV11-2|TRBJ2-2|.
TGTGCCAGCAGCTTTCTAAACACCGGGGAGCTGTTTTTT
CASSFLNTGELFF
>16|TRBV6-6|TRBJ2-2|TRBD2
TGTGCCAGCAGGACGTTGCGGGGGGAGAACACCGGGGAGCTGTTTTTT
CASRTLRGENTGELFF
>16|TRBV2|TRBJ2-4|.
TGTGCCAGCAGACATGACACGTTACTAGCCAAAAACATTCAGTACTTC
CASRHDTLLAKNIQYF
>14|TRBV5-1|TRBJ2-7|.
TGCGCCAGCAGCGCCGGCGGGGCGTCATACGAGCAGTACTTC
CASSAGGASYEQYF
>17|TRBV2|TRBJ1-5|TRBD1
TGTGCCAGCAGTGACCTCCGACCGGACAGGGGCAATCAGCCCCAGCATTTT
CASSDLRPDRGNQPQHF
>17|TRBV4-2|TRBJ2-5|TRBD2
TGTGCCAGCAGCCAGAACTCAGGGCTAGCGGGGACTATGATGCAGTACTTC
CASSQNSGLAGTMMQYF
>16|TRBV7-7|TRBJ2-3|TRBD2
TGTGCCAGCAGTCCTATAGCGGGGGGTAACACAGATACGCAGTATTTT
CASSPIAGGNTDTQYF
>14|TRBV18|TRBJ2-7|.
TGTGCCAGCTCACCAAGTTGGAGCTCCTACGAGCAGTACTTC
CASSPSWSSYEQYF
>13|TRBV6-1|TRBJ1-4|TRBD1
TGTGCCAGCAGCCCACGGACAGGGGAAAAACTGTTTTTT
CASSPRTGEKLFF
>14|TRBV18|TRBJ1-1|.
TGTGCCAGCTCACCTTCAACAGGAAACGCTGAAGCTTTCTTT
CASSPSTGNAEAFF
>15|TRBV5-5|TRBJ2-7|TRBD2
TGTGCCAGCAGCTTGACTAGCGGGGGGGCCTACGAGCAGTACTTC
CASSLTSGGAYEQYF
>14|TRBV28|TRBJ2-2|TRBD1
TGTGCCAGCAGTTTCTCACAGGGGACCGGGGAGCTGTTTTTT
CASSFSQGTGELFF
>15|TRBV28|TRBJ2-5|TRBD1
TGTGCCAGCAGTTTGCGAGGGGGCTTCGAGGAGACCCAGTACTTC
CASSLRGGFEETQYF
>12|TRBV30|TRBJ2-7|.
TGTGCCTGGAACAGGGTTTCCTACGAGCAGTACTTC
CAWNRVSYEQYF
>14|TRBV2|TRBJ1-1|.
TGTGCCAGCTCCATGGCGGGGCAGAACACTGAAGCTTTCTTT
CASSMAGQNTEAFF
>13|TRBV23-1|TRBJ2-7|.
TGCGCCAGCAGTCACCGAGGATGCTACGAGCAGTACTTC
CASSHRGCYEQYF
>15|TRBV25-1|TRBJ2-7|TRBD1
TGTGCCAGCAGTGAATCCGGGACAGGGCACTACGAGCAGTACTTC
CASSESGTGHYEQYF
>13|TRBV9|TRBJ1-5|.
TGTGCCAGCAGCGTAGGTGCGGGCCAGCCCCAGCATTTT
CASSVGAGQPQHF
>15|TRBV9|TRBJ2-1|.
TGTGCCAGCAGCGTAGGGGGGGAGTCCTACAATGAGCAGTTCTTC
CASSVGGESYNEQFF
>16|TRBV4-3|TRBJ1-5|TRBD1
TGCGCCAGCAGCCAAGATTATCAGGGGGGCAATCAGCCCCAGCATTTT
CASSQDYQGGNQPQHF
>13|TRBV5-5|TRBJ2-5|.
TGTGCCAGCAGCTTGGGAGGGGGTGAGACCCAGTACTTC
CASSLGGGETQYF
>15|TRBV7-9|TRBJ1-1|TRBD1
TGTGCCAGCAGCTTTTCAGGGGGCTTGAACACTGAAGCTTTCTTT
CASSFSGGLNTEAFF